These 10 T cell receptor beta chains were all obtained from the same sample, sequenced in a study of CD8 T cells in Susac syndrome (dated by TCRdb to the late 2010s). The receptor library was made with the immunoSEQ multiplex PCR assay. RNA was extracted using the RNeasy kit, and about 0.45 to 1 ug of the RNA was reverse transcribed with random hexamers. Clones were called with MiXCR by TCRdb after fastp trimmed the public reads at Q25, and only in-frame beta chains were retained. Each record represents a unique CDR3 protein, reported with the most common genes and DNA among its rows. The sample table shows around 140,000 distinct CDR3 sequences, and over 75% are seen once. The top ten clones comprise roughly 0.48% of the sample. The sequencing sample was made of CD8+ T cells from PBMCs. Receptor source: a human donor with multiple sclerosis.

V gene TRBV5-1 combines with J gene TRBJ1-4; TRBD1 is a possible D gene (5 bases). From germline, CDR1 is SGHRS and CDR2 YFSETQ. Deletions cut 7 bases from V and 4 bases from J, with 11 bases between. CDR3 length: 13 amino acids. In nucleotides, the CDR3 is TGCGCCAGCTCTCTAGGGGATAATGAAAAACTGTTTTTT. Translated, it gives CASSLGDNEKLFF.

V and J are TRBV6-1 and TRBJ1-5; the match to TRBD1 covers 10 bases. This CDR3 spans 16 amino acids. Germline assignment: CDR1 MNHNS and CDR2 SASEGT. V was pared by 7 bases and J by 7 bases, with 13 bases of the junction left unmatched. This chain's CDR3 is CASTPSDRGPGQPQHF. In DNA, the CDR3 is TGTGCCAGCACCCCCTCCGACAGGGGGCCTGGACAGCCCCAGCATTTT.

The chain has TRBV13 and TRBJ2-1; 7 bases align to TRBD1. V trimming: 4 bases; J trimming: 7 bases; junction bases outside the gene matches: 1. Per germline, CDR1 PRHDT and CDR2 FYEKMQ (reference sequence). The CDR3 has 12 amino acids. The CDR3 region is CASSWTGNEQFF. DNA of the CDR3: TGTGCCAGCAGCTGGACAGGTAATGAGCAGTTCTTC.

This sequence joins TRBV30 and TRBJ1-2; D remains unclear. CDR1 and CDR2 from the germline V gene are GTSNPN and SVGIG (reference sequence). The CDR3 length is 10 residues. Trimming removed 6 bases from V and 8 bases from J, with 10 bases in between. The CDR3 DNA follows: TGTGCCTGCGATGGATACGGCTACACCTTC. This codes for CACDGYGYTF.

This chain joins TRBV2 and TRBJ2-7; TRBD2 is a possible D gene (5 bases). Germline CDR1 SNHLY, CDR2 FYNNEI. The V gene lost 5 bases and the J gene lost 5 bases, with 25 bases spanning the gap. CDR3 length: 17 amino acids. This chain's CDR3 is CASSQISPFTLGDEQYV. The CDR3 coding sequence is TGTGCCAGCAGTCAAATTAGTCCGTTCACACTCGGGGACGAGCAGTACGTC.

This chain connects TRBV7-2 to TRBJ2-4; the D gene is possibly TRBD2 (7 bases). The length of the CDR3 is 15 residues. Germline lookup yields CDR1 SGHTA and CDR2 FQGNSA. V was clipped by 5 bases and J by 8 bases, with 19 bases between them. CDR3 region: CASSRRGGFWDIQYF. The CDR3 DNA reads TGTGCCAGCAGCCGCCGCGGGGGCTTTTGGGACATTCAGTACTTC.

This sequence joins TRBV6-6 and TRBJ1-5, with unresolved D. The CDR3 extends over 15 amino acids. Trimming took off 0 bases at V and 0 bases at J, with 6 bases between the two ends. The germline V gene has CDR1 MNHNY and CDR2 SVGAGI (reference sequence). DNA of the CDR3: TGTGCCAGCAGTTACTCCCCAGATAGCAATCAGCCCCAGCATTTT. Encoded protein: CASSYSPDSNQPQHF.

The V gene is TRBV4-1, the J gene TRBJ1-6, with 7 bases matching TRBD1. The CDR3 is made up of 16 amino acids. V shed 2 bases and J 7 bases; nucleotides not matched to a gene: 8. Germline V gives CDR1 MGHRA, CDR2 YSYEKL. CDR3: CASSQPTGRENSPLHF. DNA of the CDR3: TGCGCCAGCAGCCAACCGACAGGGAGAGAGAATTCACCCCTCCACTTT.

The chain employs TRBV7-2 and TRBJ2-2; D uncertain. V was clipped by 5 bases and J by 8 bases, with 15 bases between them. The germline V gene encodes CDR1 SGHTA and CDR2 FQGNSA. CDR3 length: 14 residues. The CDR3 is CASSPWTPLGELFF. CDR3 DNA: TGTGCCAGCAGCCCCTGGACCCCCCTAGGGGAGCTGTTTTTT.

This sequence joins TRBV19 and TRBJ1-1; tentatively, D is TRBD1 (5 bases). V was shortened by 5 bases and J by 1 base, with 14 bases between the two germline ends. CDR3 length: 15 residues. Looked up from germline, CDR1 is LNHDA and CDR2 is SQIVND (reference sequence). The CDR3 spells CASSFGTRANTEAFF. DNA of the CDR3: TGTGCCAGTAGTTTTGGGACGAGAGCGAACACTGAAGCTTTCTTT.